The 23 T cell receptor beta chains reported below all come from one sample, sequenced in a study of T cells in Graves' hyperthyroidism and ophthalmopathy. The CDR3 regions of TCR beta were amplified from RNA transcripts. The HTBI primer set served for first-round RT-PCR of the TCR CDR3. From the multiplex PCR reads, TCRdb called clonotypes with MiXCR, one entry per CDR3 protein. The data show around 450,000 distinct CDR3 sequences, roughly 14% seen once. Specimen: blood. Receptor source: a woman under 30 with Graves' hyperthyroidism.

This clonotype was seen a handful of times. This CDR3 is CASSRGLASNQPQHF. The CDR3 region has the DNA TGTGCCAGCAGTCGGGGTCTAGCTAGCAATCAGCCCCAGCATTTT. The chain joins TRBV12-3 or TRBV12-4 to TRBJ1-5; D is unresolved. The CDR3 is made up of 15 amino acids. Trimming stripped 5 bases from V and 0 bases from J, with 11 bases between.

This clonotype was observed at least ten times. The chain combines TRBV12-3 or TRBV12-4 with TRBJ1-4, with D hard to call. The length of the CDR3 is 12 residues. V was pared by 5 bases and J by 8 bases, with 9 bases between. The CDR3 nucleotides read TGTGCCAGCAGTCTTAACGGGGAAAAACTGTTTTTT. It translates to CASSLNGEKLFF.

In its sample, this clonotype was seen once. The rearrangement joins TRBV6-1 to TRBJ2-4; TRBD2 is a possible D gene (5 bases). Germline CDR1 and CDR2: MNHNS and SASEGT. This CDR3 region has 16 residues. The ends were cut back, 6 bases at V and 3 bases at J, with 18 bases in the middle. The CDR3 reads CASRAYREEDKNIQYF. The CDR3 coding sequence is TGTGCCAGCAGAGCTTACCGCGAGGAGGACAAAAACATTCAGTACTTC.

This clonotype was observed a few times. This chain uses TRBV15 with TRBJ2-2; D may match TRBD1 or TRBD2 (5 bases each). The CDR3 is 15 amino acids. V was shortened by 3 bases and J by 5 bases, with 13 bases between the two germline ends. Germline V lookup: CDR1 LNHNV, CDR2 YYDKDF (reference sequence). The CDR3 protein is CATSRGVGGTGELFF. The DNA of the CDR3 is TGTGCCACCAGCAGGGGGGTGGGCGGGACCGGGGAGCTGTTTTTT.

The sample holds many counts of this clonotype. The rearrangement uses TRBV27 and TRBJ2-1; D gene uncertain. Germline CDR1 is MNHEY and CDR2 is SMNVEV (reference sequence). The CDR3 spans 14 residues. The ends were cut back, 3 bases at V and 4 bases at J, with 10 bases in the middle. The CDR3 DNA is TGTGCCAGCAGTTTGGGCCTCTATTACAATGAGCAGTTCTTC. Protein: CASSLGLYYNEQFF.

Ten or more counts support this clonotype. V usage is TRBV7-2 and J usage is TRBJ2-1; D call uncertain. The CDR3 loop spans 13 amino acids. Per germline, CDR1 SGHTA and CDR2 FQGNSA. V shed 1 base and J shed 0 bases, with 1 base lying between them. CDR3 loop: CASSLGSYNEQFF. DNA for the CDR3: TGTGCCAGCAGCTTAGGCTCCTACAATGAGCAGTTCTTC.

Points on this clonotype: The junction and the germline gene differ at one end; a read error may be behind it. The chain employs TRBV27 and TRBJ1-6; D gene unclear. The CDR3 consists of 12 residues. The germline V gene encodes CDR1 MNHEY and CDR2 SMNVEV (reference sequence). CDR3 residues: CASSSLSSLLHF. The CDR3 DNA sequence: TGTGCCAGCAGTTCCTTAAGTTCACTCCTCCACTTT.

The chain uses TRBV10-3 and TRBJ2-5; maybe TRBD2 (5 bases). CDR1 and CDR2 from the germline V gene are ENHRY and SYGVKD. The CDR3 runs 17 residues. With 0 bases removed from V and 5 bases from J, the gap between germline ends came to 19 bases. DNA for the CDR3: TGTGCCATCAGTGAGTCACGGCCGGGCACTAGTGAGGAGACCCAGTACTTC. This sequence encodes CAISESRPGTSEETQYF.

This clonotype has a count of ten or more. CDR3 residues: CASSDGGNPRQNEQYF. The CDR3, as DNA: TGTGCCAGCAGTGACGGGGGAAATCCCCGTCAGAACGAGCAGTACTTC. The chain links TRBV11-2 to TRBJ2-7; D is possibly TRBD2 (6 bases). The ends were cut back, 6 bases at V and 5 bases at J, with 23 bases in the middle. This CDR3 has 16 amino acids. Per germline, CDR1 SGHAT and CDR2 FQNNGV. Complete variable domain (other parts from reference TRBV11-2 and TRBJ2-7): EAGVAQSPRYKIIEKRQSVAFWCNPISGHATLYWYQQILGQGPKLLIQFQNNGVVDDSQLPKDRFSAERLKGVDSTLKIQPAKLEDSAVYLCASSDGGNPRQNEQYFGPGTRLTVT.

In this sample, this clonotype turned up many times. The chain combines TRBV10-1 with TRBJ1-2; D is undetermined. Trimming removed 0 bases from V and 3 bases from J, with 5 bases in between. The germline V gene has CDR1 WNHNN and CDR2 SYGVQD (reference sequence). This CDR3 region has 13 residues. CDR3 protein: CASSESGDYGYTF. The CDR3 DNA is TGCGCCAGCAGTGAGTCGGGAGACTATGGCTACACCTTC.

There are many counts of this clonotype. The chain carries TRBV2 and TRBJ1-1; 8 bases agree with TRBD1. The CDR3 has 12 residues. The germline V gene has CDR1 SNHLY and CDR2 FYNNEI. V dropped 3 bases and J dropped 9; count of bases not matched to a gene: 3. The CDR3 DNA reads TGTGCCAGCAGTGAGACAGGGGCCCAAGCTTTCTTT. Protein sequence: CASSETGAQAFF.

The chain has TRBV10-2 and TRBJ2-5; 10 bases map to TRBD1. This CDR3 is 16 amino acids long. CDR1 and CDR2 from the germline V gene are WSHSY and SAAADI. The trim removed 3 bases at V and 3 bases at J, leaving 7 bases unmatched. The CDR3 DNA follows: TGCGCCAGCAGTGATAGTGCGGGGACAGGGGAAGAGACCCAGTACTTC. Its protein product is CASSDSAGTGEETQYF.

This clonotype was detected a few times. The V call is TRBV18, the J call TRBJ2-6; D assignment may be TRBD1 or TRBD2 (5 bases each). V was trimmed by 1 base and J by 1 base, leaving 14 bases between them. The length of the CDR3 is 18 residues. Germline V CDR1 and CDR2: KGHSH, LQKENI. In nucleotides, the CDR3 is TGTGCCAGCTCACCACGGGACCATGGGGAGTCTGGGGCCAACGTCCTGACTTTC. Its translation: CASSPRDHGESGANVLTF. The full variable domain, rest sourced from reference TRBV18 and TRBJ2-6, is NAGVMQNPRHLVRRRGQEARLRCSPMKGHSHVYWYRQLPEEGLKFMVYLQKENIIDESGMPKERFSAEFPKEGPSILRIQQVVRGDSAAYFCASSPRDHGESGANVLTFGAGSRLTVL.

This clonotype was detected many times. The gene calls are TRBV18 and TRBJ1-2; 9 nucleotides match TRBD1. Germline-derived CDR1 and CDR2 are KGHSH and LQKENI. V was pared by 3 bases and J by 0 bases, with 2 bases of the junction left unmatched. This CDR3 has 15 residues. CDR3 sequence (DNA): TGTGCCAGCTCACCGGGACAGGGATCTAACTATGGCTACACCTTC. This gives the protein CASSPGQGSNYGYTF. Full variable domain (outside the CDR3, taken from reference TRBV18 and TRBJ1-2): NAGVMQNPRHLVRRRGQEARLRCSPMKGHSHVYWYRQLPEEGLKFMVYLQKENIIDESGMPKERFSAEFPKEGPSILRIQQVVRGDSAAYFCASSPGQGSNYGYTFGSGTRLTVV.

This clonotype was detected many times. The chain combines TRBV3-1 with TRBJ2-4; D possibly matches TRBD1 or TRBD2 (5 bases each). CDR1 and CDR2 from the germline V gene are LGHDT and YNNKEL (reference sequence). Deletions cut 2 bases from V and 4 bases from J, with 12 bases between. CDR3 length: 15 residues. This CDR3 reads CASSQFRGTKNIQYF. The DNA of the CDR3 is TGTGCCAGCAGCCAATTCAGAGGGACGAAAAACATTCAGTACTTC.

This clonotype came up many times. The gene calls are TRBV11-2 and TRBJ1-1, with D uncertain. Trimming removed 3 bases from V and 0 bases from J, with 8 bases in between. Germline assignment: CDR1 SGHAT and CDR2 FQNNGV. The CDR3 covers 14 residues. The CDR3 DNA follows: TGTGCCAGCAGCTTTAGACAACTGAACACTGAAGCTTTCTTT. It encodes CASSFRQLNTEAFF. The full variable domain, with the rest looked up from reference TRBV11-2 and TRBJ1-1, is EAGVAQSPRYKIIEKRQSVAFWCNPISGHATLYWYQQILGQGPKLLIQFQNNGVVDDSQLPKDRFSAERLKGVDSTLKIQPAKLEDSAVYLCASSFRQLNTEAFFGQGTRLTVV.

This clonotype showed up many times. J is TRBJ2-6 and V is TRBV28, with unresolved D. Deletions cut 7 bases from V and 2 bases from J, with 12 bases between. The germline V gene has CDR1 MDHEN and CDR2 SYDVKM. The CDR3 contains 15 residues. CDR3 coding DNA: TGTGCCAGCAACCGAAACTCCGCTGGGGCCAACGTCCTGACTTTC. It yields the protein CASNRNSAGANVLTF. Full variable domain (rest looked up from reference TRBV28 and TRBJ2-6): DVKVTQSSRYLVKRTGEKVFLECVQDMDHENMFWYRQDPGLGLRLIYFSYDVKMKEKGDIPEGYSVSREKKERFSLILESASTNQTSMYLCASNRNSAGANVLTFGAGSRLTVL.

There are many counts of this clonotype. The rearrangement joins TRBV3-1 to TRBJ2-1; D is uncertain. The CDR3 has 12 residues. The germline V gene has CDR1 LGHDT and CDR2 YNNKEL (reference sequence). V gave up 2 bases and J gave up 10 bases, with 9 bases separating them. The CDR3 region is CASSQRLGEQFF. CDR3 nucleotide sequence: TGTGCCAGCAGCCAAAGACTGGGGGAGCAGTTCTTC.

The chain combines TRBV10-1 with TRBJ2-7; the D gene could be TRBD1 or TRBD2 (5 bases each). Germline CDR1 and CDR2: WNHNN and SYGVQD (reference sequence). The CDR3 sequence is 14 residues long. The V end was cut by 5 bases, the J end by 0 bases, with 11 bases between. CDR3 in DNA: TGCGCCAGCAGTAGGGACGGAGTCTCCTACGAGCAGTACTTC. Translated, it gives CASSRDGVSYEQYF.

There are many counts of this clonotype. This chain connects TRBV7-8 to TRBJ2-3; the match to TRBD1 covers 7 bases. The germline V gene encodes CDR1 SGHVS and CDR2 FQNEAQ. V shed 10 bases, J shed 4 bases, and the junction held 14 bases outside the gene matches. The CDR3 contains 15 residues. The CDR3: CATTTGVVSPDTQYF. CDR3 DNA: TGTGCCACCACAACAGGGGTTGTGTCCCCAGATACGCAGTATTTT. Based on the CDR3 plus reference TRBV7-8 and TRBJ2-3, the full variable domain is GAGVSQSPRYKVAKRGQDVALRCDPISGHVSLFWYQQALGQGPEFLTYFQNEAQLDKSGLPSDRFFAERPEGSVSTLKIQRTQQEDSAVYLCATTTGVVSPDTQYFGPGTRLTVL.

This clonotype was observed at least ten times. The rearrangement links TRBV5-6 to TRBJ1-2; D gene uncertain. This CDR3 contains 17 residues. V dropped 5 bases and J dropped 3 bases, with 23 bases sitting between them. Germline CDR1 and CDR2: SGHDT and YYEEEE. CDR3 in amino acids: CASRRPVFLGVDYGYTF. The CDR3 DNA reads TGTGCCAGCAGGCGGCCCGTGTTTTTGGGTGTAGACTATGGCTACACCTTC.

In this sample, this clonotype turned up many times. This chain joins TRBV20-1 and TRBJ1-5, with D perhaps matching TRBD1 (5 bases). This CDR3 is 13 amino acids long. The germline V gene encodes CDR1 DFQATT and CDR2 SNEGSKA (reference sequence). Trimming shortened V by 1 base and J by 7 bases, and 11 bases separated the two germline ends. The CDR3 DNA reads TGCAGTGCTAGAGTGGGGGTGGGCCAGCCCCAGCATTTT. The encoded protein is CSARVGVGQPQHF.

The sample holds a few counts of this clonotype. The chain employs TRBV6-6 and TRBJ1-2; no reliable D call. This CDR3 has 14 amino acids. The V gene lost 0 bases and the J gene lost 4 bases, with 9 bases spanning the gap. CDR1 MNHNY and CDR2 SVGAGI come from the germline V gene (reference sequence). The CDR3 region is CASSYSFGSYGYTF. CDR3 bases: TGTGCCAGCAGTTACTCCTTCGGATCCTATGGCTACACCTTC.